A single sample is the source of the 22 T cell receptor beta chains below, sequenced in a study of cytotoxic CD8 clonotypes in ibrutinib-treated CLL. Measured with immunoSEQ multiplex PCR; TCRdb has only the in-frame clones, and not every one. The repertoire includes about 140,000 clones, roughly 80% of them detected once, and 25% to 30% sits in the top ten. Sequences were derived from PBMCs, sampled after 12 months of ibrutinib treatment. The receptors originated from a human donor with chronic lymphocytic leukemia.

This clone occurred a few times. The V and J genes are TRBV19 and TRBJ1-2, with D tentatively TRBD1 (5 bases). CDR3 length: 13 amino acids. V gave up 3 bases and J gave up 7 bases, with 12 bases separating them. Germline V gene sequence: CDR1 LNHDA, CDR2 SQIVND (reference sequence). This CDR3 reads CASSISRDSGYTF. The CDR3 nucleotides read TGTGCCAGTAGTATTAGCAGGGACTCTGGCTACACCTTC.

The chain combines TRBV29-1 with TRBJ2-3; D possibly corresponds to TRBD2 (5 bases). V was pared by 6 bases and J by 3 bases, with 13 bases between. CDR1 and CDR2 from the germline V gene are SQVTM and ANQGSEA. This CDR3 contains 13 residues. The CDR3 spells CSVDPGITDTQYF. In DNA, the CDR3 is TGCAGCGTGGATCCGGGGATAACAGATACGCAGTATTTT.

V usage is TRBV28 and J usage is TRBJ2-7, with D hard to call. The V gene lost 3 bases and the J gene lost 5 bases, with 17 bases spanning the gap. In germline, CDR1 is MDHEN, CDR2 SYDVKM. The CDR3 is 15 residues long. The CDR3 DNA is TGTGCCAGCAGTTTTTATGTAAACCTGGTCGACGAGCAGTACTTC. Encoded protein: CASSFYVNLVDEQYF.

The CDR3 coding sequence is TGTGCCAGCATTCGGACAGGGTCGAACTATGGCTACACCTTC. Encoded protein: CASIRTGSNYGYTF. The chain has TRBV7-2 and TRBJ1-2, with 8 bases matching TRBD1. CDR3 length equals 14 residues. Germline V CDR1 and CDR2: SGHTA, FQGNSA. Trimming removed 7 bases from V and 2 bases from J; junction bases left unmatched: 6.

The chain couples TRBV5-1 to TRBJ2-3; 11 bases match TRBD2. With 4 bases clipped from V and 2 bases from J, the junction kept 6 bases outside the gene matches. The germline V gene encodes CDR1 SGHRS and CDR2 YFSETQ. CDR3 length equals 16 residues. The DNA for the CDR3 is TGCGCCAGCAGCCCCGGGACTAGCGGATTCACAGATACGCAGTATTTT. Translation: CASSPGTSGFTDTQYF.

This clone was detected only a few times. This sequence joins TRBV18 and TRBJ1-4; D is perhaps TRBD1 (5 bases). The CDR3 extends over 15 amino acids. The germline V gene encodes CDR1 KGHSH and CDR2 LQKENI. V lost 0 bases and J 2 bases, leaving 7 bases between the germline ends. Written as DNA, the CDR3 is TGTGCCAGCTCACCACCTTCAGGGACTAATGAAAAACTGTTTTTT. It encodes CASSPPSGTNEKLFF.

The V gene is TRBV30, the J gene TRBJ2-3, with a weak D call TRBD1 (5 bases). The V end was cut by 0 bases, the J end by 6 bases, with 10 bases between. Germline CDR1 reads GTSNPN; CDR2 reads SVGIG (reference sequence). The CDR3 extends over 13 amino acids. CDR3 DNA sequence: TGTGCCTGGAGTGTACAGGCAGGGGATACGCAGTATTTT. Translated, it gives CAWSVQAGDTQYF.

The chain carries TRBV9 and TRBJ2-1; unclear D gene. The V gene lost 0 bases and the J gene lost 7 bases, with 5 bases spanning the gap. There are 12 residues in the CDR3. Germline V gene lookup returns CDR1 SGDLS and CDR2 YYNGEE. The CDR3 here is CASSVVVNEQFF. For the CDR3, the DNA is TGTGCCAGCAGCGTAGTAGTGAATGAGCAGTTCTTC.

CDR3 loop: CASSSVPRGEQYF. CDR3 sequence (DNA): TGTGCCAGCAGCTCCGTCCCCCGAGGCGAGCAGTACTTC. The rearrangement joins TRBV14 to TRBJ2-7; D is unclear. Looked up from germline, CDR1 is SGHDN and CDR2 is FVKESK. Trimming shortened V by 5 bases and J by 6 bases, and 14 bases separated the two germline ends. The CDR3 runs 13 residues.

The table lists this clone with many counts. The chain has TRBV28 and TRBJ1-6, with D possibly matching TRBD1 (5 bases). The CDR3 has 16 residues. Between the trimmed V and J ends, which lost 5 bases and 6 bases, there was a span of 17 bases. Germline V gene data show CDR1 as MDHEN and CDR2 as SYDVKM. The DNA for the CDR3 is TGTGCCAGCAGTATCCAAATCGTGGGGCCTAATTCACCCCTCCACTTT. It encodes CASSIQIVGPNSPLHF.

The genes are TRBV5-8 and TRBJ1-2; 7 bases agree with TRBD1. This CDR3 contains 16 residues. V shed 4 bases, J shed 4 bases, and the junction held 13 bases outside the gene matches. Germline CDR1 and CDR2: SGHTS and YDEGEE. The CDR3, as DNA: TGTGCCAGCAGCAGCCTCCCGGGACAGAGAAGCTATGGCTACACCTTC. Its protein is CASSSLPGQRSYGYTF.

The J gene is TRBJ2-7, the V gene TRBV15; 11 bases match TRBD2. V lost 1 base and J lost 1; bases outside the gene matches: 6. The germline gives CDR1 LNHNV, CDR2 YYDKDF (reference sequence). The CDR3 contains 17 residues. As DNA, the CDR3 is TGTGCCACCAGCAGAGGTCCGGGACTAGCGGAATCCTACGAGCAGTACTTC. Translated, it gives CATSRGPGLAESYEQYF.

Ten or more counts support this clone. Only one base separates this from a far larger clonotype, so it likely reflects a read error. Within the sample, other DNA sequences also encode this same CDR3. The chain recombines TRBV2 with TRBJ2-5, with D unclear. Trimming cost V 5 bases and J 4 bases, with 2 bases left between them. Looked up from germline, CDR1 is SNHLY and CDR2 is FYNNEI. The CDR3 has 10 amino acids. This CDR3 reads CASSRETQYF. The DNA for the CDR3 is TGTGCCAGCAGTCGAGAGACCCAGTACTTC.

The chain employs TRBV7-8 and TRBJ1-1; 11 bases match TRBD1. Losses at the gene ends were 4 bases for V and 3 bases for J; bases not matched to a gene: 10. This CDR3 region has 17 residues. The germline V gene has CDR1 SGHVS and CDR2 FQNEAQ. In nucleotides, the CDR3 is TGTGCCAGCAGCTGGACCGGGACAGGGGGTCTTCACACTGAAGCTTTCTTT. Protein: CASSWTGTGGLHTEAFF.

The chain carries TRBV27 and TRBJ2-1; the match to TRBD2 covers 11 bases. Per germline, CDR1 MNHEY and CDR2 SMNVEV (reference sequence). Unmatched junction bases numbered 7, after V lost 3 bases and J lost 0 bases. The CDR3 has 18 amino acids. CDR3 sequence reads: CASSFLAGGLSSYNEQFF. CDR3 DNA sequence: TGTGCCAGCAGTTTTCTAGCGGGAGGCCTCAGCTCCTACAATGAGCAGTTCTTC.

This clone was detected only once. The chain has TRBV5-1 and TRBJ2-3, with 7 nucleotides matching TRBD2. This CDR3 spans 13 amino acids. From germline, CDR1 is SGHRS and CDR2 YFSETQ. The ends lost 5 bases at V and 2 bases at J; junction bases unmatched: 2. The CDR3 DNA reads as TGCGCCAGCAGACTAGCGTTCACAGATACGCAGTATTTT. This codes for CASRLAFTDTQYF.

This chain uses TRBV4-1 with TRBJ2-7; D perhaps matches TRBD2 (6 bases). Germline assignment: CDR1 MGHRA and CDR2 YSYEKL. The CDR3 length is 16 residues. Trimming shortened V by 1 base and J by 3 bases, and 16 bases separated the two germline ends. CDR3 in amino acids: CASSQVAGTSYYEQYF. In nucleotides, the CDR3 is TGCGCCAGCAGCCAAGTCGCCGGGACTTCCTACTACGAGCAGTACTTC.

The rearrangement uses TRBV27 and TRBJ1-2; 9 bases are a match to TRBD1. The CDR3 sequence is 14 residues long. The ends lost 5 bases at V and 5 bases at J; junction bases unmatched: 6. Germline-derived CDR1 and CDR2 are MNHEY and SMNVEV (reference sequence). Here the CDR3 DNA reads TGTGCCAGCAGTCCCGGGACAGGGATTTATGGCTACACCTTC. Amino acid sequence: CASSPGTGIYGYTF.

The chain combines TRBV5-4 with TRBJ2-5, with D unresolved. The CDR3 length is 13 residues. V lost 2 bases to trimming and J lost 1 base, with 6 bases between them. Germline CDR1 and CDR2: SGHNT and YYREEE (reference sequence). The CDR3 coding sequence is TGTGCCAGCAGCTTATACAGCCAAGAGACCCAGTACTTC. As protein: CASSLYSQETQYF.

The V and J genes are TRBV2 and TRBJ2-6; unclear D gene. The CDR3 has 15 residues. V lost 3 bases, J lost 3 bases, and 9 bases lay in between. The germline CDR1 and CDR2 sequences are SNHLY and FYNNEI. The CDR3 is CASSEVAGGANVLTF. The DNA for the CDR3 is TGTGCCAGCAGTGAGGTGGCAGGTGGGGCCAACGTCCTGACTTTC.

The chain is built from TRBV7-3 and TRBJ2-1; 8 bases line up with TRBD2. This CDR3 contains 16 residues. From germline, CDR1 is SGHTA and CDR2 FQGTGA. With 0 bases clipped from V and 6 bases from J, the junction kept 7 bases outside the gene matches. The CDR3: CASSLTSPSGSNEQFF. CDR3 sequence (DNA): TGTGCCAGCAGCTTAACGTCTCCTAGCGGGTCCAATGAGCAGTTCTTC.

This chain's CDR3 is CASSPDKNFYEQYF. The CDR3 nucleotides read TGTGCCAGCTCACCGGATAAAAACTTCTACGAGCAGTACTTC. The chain recombines TRBV18 with TRBJ2-7; D gene unclear. The V end was cut by 3 bases, the J end by 3 bases, with 12 bases between. This CDR3 is 14 amino acids long. Looked up from germline, CDR1 is KGHSH and CDR2 is LQKENI.